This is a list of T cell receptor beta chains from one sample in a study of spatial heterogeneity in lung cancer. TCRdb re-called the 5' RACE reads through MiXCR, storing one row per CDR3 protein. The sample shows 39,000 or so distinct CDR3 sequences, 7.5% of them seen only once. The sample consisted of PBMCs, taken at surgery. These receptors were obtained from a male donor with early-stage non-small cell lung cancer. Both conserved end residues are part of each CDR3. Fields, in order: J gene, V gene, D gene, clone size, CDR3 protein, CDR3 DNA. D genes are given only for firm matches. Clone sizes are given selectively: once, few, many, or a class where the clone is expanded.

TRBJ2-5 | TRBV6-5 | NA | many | CASNGFDQETQYF | TGTGCCAGCAACGGGTTCGACCAAGAGACCCAGTACTTC
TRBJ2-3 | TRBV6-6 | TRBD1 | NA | CASSLTGGSDTQYF | TGTGCCAGCAGTTTGACAGGGGGTTCAGATACGCAGTATTTT
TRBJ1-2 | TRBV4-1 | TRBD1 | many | CASSQEGTGGRGYTF | TGCGCCAGCAGCCAAGAGGGGACAGGAGGCCGGGGCTACACCTTC
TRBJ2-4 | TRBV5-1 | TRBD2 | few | CASSPGEGGNIQYF | TGCGCCAGCAGCCCGGGGGAGGGTGGAAACATTCAGTACTTC
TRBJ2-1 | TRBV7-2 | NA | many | CASSLGPSANEQFF | TGTGCCAGCAGCTTAGGTCCTAGCGCGAATGAGCAGTTCTTC
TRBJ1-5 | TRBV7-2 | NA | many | CASSLLGLSNQPQHF | TGTGCCAGCAGCTTACTGGGACTCAGCAATCAGCCCCAGCATTTT
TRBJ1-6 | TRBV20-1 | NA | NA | CSALDRSSYNSPLHF | TGCAGTGCTCTCGACAGGAGCTCCTATAATTCACCCCTCCACTTT
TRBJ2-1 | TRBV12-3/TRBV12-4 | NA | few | CASSWVNNEQFF | TGTGCCAGCAGTTGGGTGAACAATGAGCAGTTCTTC
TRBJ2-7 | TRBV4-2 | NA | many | CASSRSPRGATYEQYF | TGTGCCAGCAGCCGATCCCCCAGGGGCGCAACCTACGAGCAGTACTTC
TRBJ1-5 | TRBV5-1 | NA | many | CASSLAAGDQPQHF | TGCGCCAGCAGCTTGGCGGCAGGGGACCAGCCCCAGCATTTT
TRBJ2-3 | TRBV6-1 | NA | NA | CASSESVVTDTQYF | TGTGCCAGCAGTGAATCGGTGGTGACAGATACGCAGTATTTT
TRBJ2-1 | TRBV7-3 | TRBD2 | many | CASSSVAGSSYNEQFF | TGTGCCAGCAGCTCTGTAGCGGGGAGCTCCTACAATGAGCAGTTCTTC
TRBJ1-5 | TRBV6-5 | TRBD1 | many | CASSYSGGQGFNQPQHF | TGTGCCAGCAGTTACTCGGGCGGACAGGGGTTCAATCAGCCCCAGCATTTT
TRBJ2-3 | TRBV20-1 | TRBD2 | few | CSGATSGSTDTQYF | TGCAGTGGTGCGACTAGCGGTAGCACAGATACGCAGTATTTT
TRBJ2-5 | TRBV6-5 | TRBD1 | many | CASRPTGARGETQYF | TGTGCCAGCCGCCCGACAGGGGCGAGAGGAGAGACCCAGTACTTC
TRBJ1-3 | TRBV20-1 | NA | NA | CSANEQADSGNTIYF | TGCAGTGCTAATGAACAGGCGGACTCTGGAAACACCATATATTTT
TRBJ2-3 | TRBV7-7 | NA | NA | CASSLRTTRTDTQYF | TGTGCTAGCAGCTTAAGGACTACTCGCACAGATACGCAGTATTTT
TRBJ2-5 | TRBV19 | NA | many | CASSIVRDQETQYF | TGTGCCAGTAGTATAGTTAGAGACCAAGAGACCCAGTACTTC
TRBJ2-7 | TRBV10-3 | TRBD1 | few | CAISDGQGSYEQYF | TGTGCCATCAGTGACGGACAGGGTTCCTACGAGCAGTACTTC
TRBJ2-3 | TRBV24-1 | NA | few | CATSQQKGDTQYF | TGTGCCACCAGCCAGCAAAAAGGAGATACGCAGTATTTT
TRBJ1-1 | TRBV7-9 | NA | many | CASSLVTPGETEAFF | TGTGCCAGCAGCTTAGTGACCCCAGGGGAAACTGAAGCTTTCTTT
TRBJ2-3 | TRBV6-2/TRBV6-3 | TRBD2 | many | CASRKGIAGADTQYF | TGTGCCAGCAGGAAAGGTATAGCGGGGGCAGATACGCAGTATTTT
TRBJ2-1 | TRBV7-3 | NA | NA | CASSLTHSTYNEQFF | TGTGCCAGCAGCTTGACCCACAGTACCTACAATGAGCAGTTCTTC
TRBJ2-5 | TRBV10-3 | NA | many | CAISELARGEQTQYF | TGTGCCATCAGTGAGCTAGCTCGCGGGGAGCAGACCCAGTACTTC
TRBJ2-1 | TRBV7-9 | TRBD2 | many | CASSLGGLVGEQFF | TGTGCCAGCAGCTTAGGCGGACTAGTGGGTGAGCAGTTCTTC
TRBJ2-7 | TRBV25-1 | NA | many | CASSENRGQSSSYEQYF | TGTGCCAGCAGTGAAAATCGTGGGCAGTCTTCCTCCTACGAGCAGTACTTC
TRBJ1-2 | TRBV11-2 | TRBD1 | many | CASSRRDSGSYGYTF | TGTGCCAGCAGCCGGAGGGACAGCGGATCCTATGGCTACACCTTC
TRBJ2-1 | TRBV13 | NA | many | CASSLRGASGEQFF | TGTGCCAGCAGCTTACGTGGGGCATCGGGTGAGCAGTTCTTC
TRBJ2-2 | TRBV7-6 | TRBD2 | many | CASSPSGRAIGTGELFF | TGTGCCAGCAGCCCTAGCGGGAGGGCCATCGGCACCGGGGAGCTGTTTTTT
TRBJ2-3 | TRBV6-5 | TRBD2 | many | CASSYRETSGTGDTQYF | TGTGCCAGCAGTTACAGGGAGACTAGCGGAACGGGAGATACGCAGTATTTT
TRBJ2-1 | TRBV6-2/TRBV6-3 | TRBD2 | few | CASTLRSEVLAGDNEQFF | TGTGCCAGCACCCTGAGGAGTGAGGTACTAGCGGGTGACAATGAGCAGTTCTTC
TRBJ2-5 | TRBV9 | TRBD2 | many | CASSPSGDQETQYF | TGTGCCAGCAGCCCTAGCGGGGACCAAGAGACCCAGTACTTC
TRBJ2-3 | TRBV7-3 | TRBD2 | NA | CASSLGSGRRTDTQYF | TGTGCCAGCAGCTTAGGCAGCGGGAGAAGGACAGATACGCAGTATTTT
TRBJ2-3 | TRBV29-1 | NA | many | CSVWLSTDTQYF | TGCAGCGTTTGGCTCAGCACAGATACGCAGTATTTT
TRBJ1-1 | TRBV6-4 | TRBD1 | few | CASSRDRYTEAFF | TGTGCCAGCAGTAGGGACAGATACACTGAAGCTTTCTTT
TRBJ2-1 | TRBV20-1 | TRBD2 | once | CSAPPPGLGYNEQFF | TGCAGTGCTCCGCCCCCGGGACTAGGATACAATGAGCAGTTCTTC
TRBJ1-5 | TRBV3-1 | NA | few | CASSQDWGPTPQHF | TGTGCCAGCAGCCAAGATTGGGGGCCCACGCCCCAGCATTTT
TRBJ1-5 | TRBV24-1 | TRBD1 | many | CATQDRVNQPQHF | TGTGCCACCCAGGACAGGGTAAATCAGCCCCAGCATTTT
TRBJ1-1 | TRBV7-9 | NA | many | CASSYISTEAFF | TGTGCCAGCAGCTACATTTCGACTGAAGCTTTCTTT
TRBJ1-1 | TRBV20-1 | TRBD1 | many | CSARDTRGDTEAFF | TGCAGTGCTAGAGATACCAGGGGGGACACTGAAGCTTTCTTT
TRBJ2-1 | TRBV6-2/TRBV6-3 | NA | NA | CASRGMFPLSYNEQFF | TGTGCCAGCAGGGGTATGTTTCCCCTATCCTACAATGAGCAGTTCTTC
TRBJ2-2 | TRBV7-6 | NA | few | CASSFGGSTDTGELFF | TGTGCCAGCAGCTTCGGCGGGTCGACCGACACCGGGGAGCTGTTTTTT
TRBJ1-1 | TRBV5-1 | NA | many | CASSLSPGPNTEAFF | TGCGCCAGCAGCTTGAGCCCGGGGCCTAACACTGAAGCTTTCTTT
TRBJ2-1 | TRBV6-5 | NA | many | CASSYRRSDEQFF | TGTGCCAGCAGTTACCGACGCTCGGATGAGCAGTTCTTC
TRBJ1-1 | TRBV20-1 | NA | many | CSARDPRANTEAFF | TGCAGTGCTAGAGATCCCAGGGCGAACACTGAAGCTTTCTTT
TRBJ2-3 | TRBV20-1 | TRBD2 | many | CSAHLAGSTDTQYF | TGCAGTGCTCATCTAGCGGGCAGCACAGATACGCAGTATTTT
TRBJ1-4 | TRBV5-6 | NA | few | CASSSTRDNEKLFF | TGTGCCAGCAGCTCTACACGAGATAATGAAAAACTGTTTTTT
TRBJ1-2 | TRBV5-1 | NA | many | CASSTGRSNYGYTF | TGCGCCAGCAGCACCGGACGGTCTAACTATGGCTACACCTTC
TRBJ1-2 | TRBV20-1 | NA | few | CSARDPDGTNYGYTF | TGCAGTGCTAGAGACCCGGACGGGACTAACTATGGCTACACCTTC
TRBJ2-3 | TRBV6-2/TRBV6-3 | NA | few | CATRGAVYTQYF | TGTGCCACCAGGGGGGCAGTGTATACGCAGTATTTT
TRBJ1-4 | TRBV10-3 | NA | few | CAISESRGANEKLFF | TGTGCCATCAGTGAGTCGAGAGGTGCTAATGAAAAACTGTTTTTT
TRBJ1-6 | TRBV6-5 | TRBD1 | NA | CASSYRGREDSPLHF | TGTGCCAGCAGTTACAGGGGGCGCGAGGATTCACCCCTCCACTTT
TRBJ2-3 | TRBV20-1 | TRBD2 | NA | CSAPGLAGGQDTQYF | TGCAGTGCTCCGGGACTAGCGGGAGGGCAAGATACGCAGTATTTT
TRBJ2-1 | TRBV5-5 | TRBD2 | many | CASSPLAENEQFF | TGTGCCAGCAGCCCCCTAGCGGAAAACGAGCAGTTCTTC
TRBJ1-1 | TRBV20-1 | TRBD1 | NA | CSARGTGDTEAFF | TGCAGTGCTAGAGGGACAGGGGACACTGAAGCTTTCTTT